Sequencing of this T cell receptor beta chain was carried out in a study of response to subunit inactivated influenza vaccine. In its sample, this clonotype was seen a few times. The antigen remains unidentified. Study results and caveats: Each seasonal flu vaccination may recruit only limited new T cells, authors suggested.

TCRdb recomputed calls from the RT-PCR reads with MiXCR, one row per CDR3 protein. Of roughly 760,000 distinct CDR3 sequences in the sample, around 20% were seen once. The length of the CDR3 is 12 residues. V was trimmed by 5 bases and J by 4 bases, leaving 8 bases between them. Germline CDR1 is SEHNR and CDR2 is FQNEAQ (reference sequence). The chain employs TRBV7-9 and TRBJ1-1; D not certain. This specimen consisted of PBMCs from blood, obtained about 5 days after vaccination. The sequence came from a man aged 45-60 years who received an inactivated influenza vaccine. The DNA for the CDR3 is TGTGCCAGCAGCAAAGTGGCCACTGAAGCTTTCTTT. This translates into CASSKVATEAFF.